This record concerns one T cell receptor (beta chain) sequence. This CDR3 is 15 amino acids long. Trimming shortened V by 5 bases and J by 7 bases, and 20 bases separated the two germline ends. The germline V gene has CDR1 MNHEY and CDR2 SVGAGI. The data derive from a study of blood T cell repertoires in COVID-19. Overall study: Some COVID-19 samples were acute and others convalescent; all came from the United States, Italy and Spain.

In the authors' methods: Nucleated cell counts were estimated from reference gene primer amplification. Clones were sequenced by immunoSEQ multiplex PCR, and TCRdb holds only the in-frame ones, with some missing. Clone size and V and J calls were adopted from that table, with D and trimming inferred from the DNA. The sample includes hundreds of thousands of clones, about 86% of them seen just once. The sequence was obtained from a man older than 75 with acute or convalescent COVID-19. Sequencing used peripheral blood. The V call is TRBV6-5, the J call TRBJ1-2; D is possibly TRBD1 (5 bases). The CDR3 DNA is TGTGCCAGCAGTCCGCCCGGGGGACGGTGGCTTGGCTACACCTTC. This translates into CASSPPGGRWLGYTF.